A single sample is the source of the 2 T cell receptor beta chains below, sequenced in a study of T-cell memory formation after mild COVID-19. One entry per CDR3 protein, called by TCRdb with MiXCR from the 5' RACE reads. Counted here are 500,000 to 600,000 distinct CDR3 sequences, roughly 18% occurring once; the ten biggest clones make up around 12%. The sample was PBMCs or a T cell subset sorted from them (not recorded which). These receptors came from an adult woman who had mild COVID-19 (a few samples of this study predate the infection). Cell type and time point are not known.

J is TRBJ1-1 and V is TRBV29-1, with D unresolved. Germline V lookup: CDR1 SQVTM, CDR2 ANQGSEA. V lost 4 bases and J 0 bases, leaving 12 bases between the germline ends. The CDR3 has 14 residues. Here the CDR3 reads CSVVEGSLNTEAFF. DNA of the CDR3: TGCAGCGTTGTTGAAGGAAGCTTGAACACTGAAGCTTTCTTT.

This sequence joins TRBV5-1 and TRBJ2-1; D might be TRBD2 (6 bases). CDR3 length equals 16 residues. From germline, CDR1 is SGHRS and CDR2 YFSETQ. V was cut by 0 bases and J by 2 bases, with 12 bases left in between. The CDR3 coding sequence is TGCGCCAGCAGCTTGGTGGGACCGGGGGCCTACAATGAGCAGTTCTTC. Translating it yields CASSLVGPGAYNEQFF.